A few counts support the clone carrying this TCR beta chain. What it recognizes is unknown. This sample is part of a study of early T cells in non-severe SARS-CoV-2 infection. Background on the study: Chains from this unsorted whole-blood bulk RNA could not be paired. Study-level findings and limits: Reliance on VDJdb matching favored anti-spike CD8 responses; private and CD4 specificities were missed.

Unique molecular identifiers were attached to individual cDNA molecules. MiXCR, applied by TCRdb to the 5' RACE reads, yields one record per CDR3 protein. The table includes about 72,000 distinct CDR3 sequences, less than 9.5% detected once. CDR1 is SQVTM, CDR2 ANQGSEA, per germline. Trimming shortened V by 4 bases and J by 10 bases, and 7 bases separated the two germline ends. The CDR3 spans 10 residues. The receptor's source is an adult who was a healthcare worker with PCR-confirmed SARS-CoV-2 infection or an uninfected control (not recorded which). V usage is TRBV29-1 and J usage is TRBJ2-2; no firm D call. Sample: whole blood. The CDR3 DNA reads TGCAGCGTTGTAGGTCAGGAGCTGTTTTTT. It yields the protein CSVVGQELFF.